Following are 30 T cell receptor beta chains from one sample sequenced in a study of chemoradiotherapy in HPV16-positive cancers. Sequenced by immunoSEQ multiplex PCR; TCRdb stores in-frame clones only, minus some. The table includes some 10,000 clones, 91% detected once. The source material was blood, sampled from a patient who underwent chemoradiotherapy. All receptors derive from a human donor with HPV-associated anogenital cancer.

The chain has TRBV19 and TRBJ2-1, with 8 bases lining up with TRBD1. With 4 bases clipped from V and 7 bases from J, the junction kept 9 bases outside the gene matches. Germline-derived CDR1 and CDR2 are LNHDA and SQIVND (reference sequence). The CDR3 is 15 amino acids. The CDR3 DNA is TGTGCCAGTAGTACGAGGGGACAGGTCAGGAATGAGCAGTTCTTC. As protein: CASSTRGQVRNEQFF.

The chain has TRBV5-1 and TRBJ1-4, with 10 positions matching TRBD1. The length of the CDR3 is 18 residues. The V gene's germline CDR1 is SGHRS and CDR2 YFSETQ. V trimming: 1 base; J trimming: 8 bases; junction bases outside the gene matches: 14. The CDR3 DNA follows: TGCGCCAGCAGCTTGCAGCTAGACAGGGGGCGCGAACAGGAAAAACTGTTTTTT. This sequence encodes CASSLQLDRGREQEKLFF. Drawing the rest from reference TRBV5-1 and TRBJ1-4, the complete variable domain is KAGVTQTPRYLIKTRGQQVTLSCSPISGHRSVSWYQQTPGQGLQFLFEYFSETQRNKGNFPGRFSGRQFSNSRSEMNVSTLELGDSALYLCASSLQLDRGREQEKLFFGSGTQLSVL.

The chain uses TRBV7-8 and TRBJ1-2, with no clear D. The germline gives CDR1 SGHVS, CDR2 FQNEAQ. Trimming pared 5 bases from V and 5 bases from J, leaving 15 bases between. This CDR3 region has 14 residues. In DNA form, the CDR3 reads TGTGCCAGCAGCCCCCGGTCCAGCCCATATGGCTACACCTTC. Translating it yields CASSPRSSPYGYTF.

The V and J genes are TRBV6-5 and TRBJ1-6; D is ambiguous. Germline V CDR1 and CDR2: MNHEY, SVGAGI. Trimming cost V 2 bases and J 6 bases, with 8 bases left between them. CDR3 length: 14 residues. Written as DNA, the CDR3 is TGTGCCAGCAGTTACGCCGCTACTAATTCACCCCTCCACTTT. It codes for CASSYAATNSPLHF.

Comments on this clone: One end of the junction varies from germline; a read error may be responsible. The chain couples TRBV9 to TRBJ2-7, with D perhaps TRBD1 (5 bases). This CDR3 comprises 13 residues. Per germline, CDR1 SGDLS and CDR2 YYNGEE. The CDR3: CASSVEADRPAGF. The CDR3 DNA reads as TGTGCCAGCAGCGTAGAGGCAGACAGACCCGCAGGCTTC.

This clone appeared a few times. The chain is built from TRBV7-9 and TRBJ1-2, with D tentatively TRBD1 (6 bases). CDR3 size: 13 residues. V was pared by 4 bases and J by 8 bases, with 14 bases between. CDR1 and CDR2 (germline): SEHNR, FQNEAQ (reference sequence). The CDR3 DNA reads as TGTGCCAGCAGCTCAGAGGGGGGAATGGGCTACACCTTC. This gives the protein CASSSEGGMGYTF.

The chain couples TRBV5-1 to TRBJ1-1; the match to TRBD1 covers 9 bases. V was pared by 4 bases and J by 0 bases, with 10 bases of the junction left unmatched. CDR1 is SGHRS and CDR2 is YFSETQ in the germline V gene. The CDR3 is made up of 17 amino acids. Here the CDR3 DNA reads TGCGCCAGCAGCACCCAGCGGACAGGGGCCATGAACACTGAAGCTTTCTTT. Protein sequence: CASSTQRTGAMNTEAFF.

This clone occurred once. This chain connects TRBV4-1 to TRBJ2-3, with 9 nucleotides matching TRBD2. The CDR3 length is 13 residues. The trim removed 3 bases at V and 6 bases at J, leaving 1 base unmatched. Germline CDR1 MGHRA, CDR2 YSYEKL. This chain's CDR3 is CASSQAGGDTQYF. The CDR3 DNA follows: TGCGCCAGCAGCCAGGCGGGGGGGGATACGCAGTATTTT.

With regard to this clone: At one end the junction does not follow the germline gene, possibly because of a read error. V usage is TRBV7-9 and J usage is TRBJ2-1; D possibly corresponds to TRBD1 (6 bases). The CDR3 is 17 residues long. Germline assignment: CDR1 SEHNR and CDR2 FQNEAQ (reference sequence). CDR3 DNA sequence: TGTGCCAGCAGCTCAACGAAGCCGGGACACTCCTACGATGAGCAGTTCTTC. The encoded protein is CASSSTKPGHSYDEQFF.

This clone was observed a single time. The chain combines TRBV9 with TRBJ1-1; tentative D call: TRBD1 (5 bases). CDR3 length equals 14 residues. The ends were cut back, 6 bases at V and 4 bases at J, with 16 bases in the middle. Per germline, CDR1 SGDLS and CDR2 YYNGEE. The DNA of the CDR3 is TGTGCCAGCACCCCGACTCAAAGGGGCACTGAAGCTTTCTTT. This codes for CASTPTQRGTEAFF.

The CDR3 protein is CASSLERGQYEQYV. The CDR3 DNA reads as TGTGCCAGCAGCTTAGAAAGGGGGCAGTACGAGCAGTACGTC. The V call is TRBV11-2, the J call TRBJ2-7; TRBD1 aligns across 7 bases. Germline-derived CDR1 and CDR2 are SGHAT and FQNNGV. Trimming cost V 0 bases and J 4 bases; bases outside gene matches: 3. The CDR3 is 14 residues long.

The genes are TRBV28 and TRBJ1-1; no clear D. The CDR3 runs 15 residues. CDR1 and CDR2 from the germline V gene are MDHEN and SYDVKM. Trimming left V 3 bases short and J 0 bases short, with 11 bases between. CDR3 in amino acids: CASSLSRGLNTEAFF. Written as DNA, the CDR3 is TGTGCCAGCAGTTTGTCGCGGGGATTGAACACTGAAGCTTTCTTT.

The chain uses TRBV7-8 and TRBJ1-4; tentatively, D is TRBD1 (5 bases). CDR3 length equals 14 residues. V lost 1 base to trimming and J lost 8 bases, with 11 bases between them. Germline V lookup: CDR1 SGHVS, CDR2 FQNEAQ. CDR3 nucleotides: TGTGCCAGCAGCTTAGGGGGCGTCAGGGAAAAACTGTTTTTT. As protein: CASSLGGVREKLFF.

The chain has TRBV9 and TRBJ2-1; D not certain. Looked up from germline, CDR1 is SGDLS and CDR2 is YYNGEE. The CDR3 totals 17 residues. With 0 bases removed from V and 4 bases from J, the gap between germline ends came to 17 bases. In DNA form, the CDR3 reads TGTGCCAGCAGCGTAGGAATAGGCCCAACTCGGTACAATGAGCAGTTCTTC. It translates to CASSVGIGPTRYNEQFF.

The chain carries TRBV7-9 and TRBJ1-1; tentative D call: TRBD1 (6 bases). The CDR3 totals 15 residues. Germline-derived CDR1 and CDR2 are SEHNR and FQNEAQ (reference sequence). The germline V and J ends were trimmed by 5 bases and 0 bases, with 13 bases remaining between them. CDR3 sequence: CASSPTGTMNTEAFF. The CDR3 DNA is TGTGCCAGCAGCCCGACAGGTACCATGAACACTGAAGCTTTCTTT.

Details on this clone: This sequence is one base from a far larger clone and is likely a read error. This chain links TRBV6-1 with TRBJ2-5; no clear D. Germline CDR1 MNHNS, CDR2 SASEGT. This CDR3 comprises 9 residues. The V and J ends lost 4 bases and 11 bases respectively, with 5 bases between them. This CDR3 reads CASSVEQYF. The CDR3 bases are TGTGCCAGCAGTGTTGAGCAGTACTTC.

The V gene is TRBV12-5, the J gene TRBJ1-1, with 8 nucleotides matching TRBD1. The junction had 12 bases not matched to a gene; V was cut back by 5 bases and J by 4 bases. Germline CDR1 and CDR2: LGHNT and FRNRAP. This CDR3 comprises 16 residues. CDR3 DNA sequence: TGTGCTAGTGGTCTGAACAGGGGGTATGTGGGCACTGAAGCTTTCTTT. Translated, it gives CASGLNRGYVGTEAFF.

On this clone itself: Germline is not matched at one junction end, which may reflect a read error. The chain joins TRBV6-5 to TRBJ1-6; D may be TRBD1 (6 bases). Germline CDR1 reads MNHEY; CDR2 reads SVGAGI. The CDR3 loop spans 13 amino acids. CDR3 nucleotides: TGTGCCAGCAGTTACTCGACAGGCGGAAGGGTCGAGTTT. Protein product: CASSYSTGGRVEF.

The genes are TRBV25-1 and TRBJ2-1, with D possibly TRBD2 on 6 matching bases. V was shortened by 4 bases and J by 7 bases, with 26 bases between the two germline ends. There are 18 residues in the CDR3. Germline V gene data show CDR1 as MGHDK and CDR2 as SYGVNS. DNA of the CDR3: TGTGCCAGCAGTGGACCCTCATTGAGGGCTTACGGGGGTAATGAGCAGTTCTTC. Translating it yields CASSGPSLRAYGGNEQFF.

The CDR3 coding sequence is TGTGCCAGCACCCCGGGTGAAGGTTCCTACGAGCAGTACGTC. This encodes CASTPGEGSYEQYV. This rearrangement joins TRBV6-6 to TRBJ2-7; D remains ambiguous. CDR1 is MNHNY, CDR2 SVGAGI, per germline (reference sequence). The V end was cut by 7 bases, the J end by 1 base, with 14 bases between. This CDR3 is 14 amino acids long.

The chain joins TRBV5-1 to TRBJ1-1, with TRBD1 as a possible D gene (6 bases). V lost 1 base and J lost 0, with 7 bases in between. This CDR3 comprises 14 residues. CDR1 is SGHRS and CDR2 is YFSETQ in the germline V gene. The CDR3 is CASSLTGMNTEAFF. As DNA, the CDR3 is TGCGCCAGCAGCTTGACAGGGATGAACACTGAAGCTTTCTTT.

This sequence joins TRBV9 and TRBJ2-1, with D perhaps being TRBD1 or TRBD2 (5 bases each). The CDR3 has 16 amino acids. V was cut by 3 bases and J by 0 bases, with 13 bases left in between. Germline V lookup: CDR1 SGDLS, CDR2 YYNGEE. CDR3 amino acids: CASSAGDDRSYNEQFF. CDR3 in DNA: TGTGCCAGCAGCGCCGGGGACGACCGCTCCTACAATGAGCAGTTCTTC.

CDR3 bases: TGTGCCAGTAGTAATGGGACTAGCGGGGACCTAATCTACGAGCAGTACGTC. Its translation is CASSNGTSGDLIYEQYV. The V call is TRBV19, the J call TRBJ2-7; TRBD2 agrees at 13 bases. J gave up 3 bases and V 4 bases, and 9 bases lay outside the gene matches. Per the germline V gene, CDR1 is LNHDA and CDR2 is SQIVND (reference sequence). The CDR3 is made up of 17 amino acids.

The V gene is TRBV5-1, the J gene TRBJ2-2; perhaps TRBD2 as D (5 bases). Looked up from germline, CDR1 is SGHRS and CDR2 is YFSETQ. This CDR3 spans 14 amino acids. Trimming stripped 5 bases from V and 7 bases from J, with 15 bases between. CDR3 DNA: TGCGCCAGCAGGAAAGGATTGGCGGGCGGGGAGCTGTTTTTT. Its protein product is CASRKGLAGGELFF.

The chain combines TRBV11-2 with TRBJ1-1; D unresolved. V lost 5 bases and J 2 bases, leaving 9 bases between the germline ends. This CDR3 region has 13 residues. Germline assignment: CDR1 SGHAT and CDR2 FQNNGV. The CDR3 spells CASSRVTNTEAFF. DNA of the CDR3: TGTGCCAGCAGCCGAGTTACTAACACTGAAGCTTTCTTT.

The chain employs TRBV7-2 and TRBJ1-1; 8 nucleotides line up with TRBD1. There are 17 residues in the CDR3. Germline values: CDR1 SGHTA, CDR2 FQGNSA. The V and J ends lost 6 bases and 0 bases, in that order; junction bases with no gene match: 12. DNA for the CDR3: TGTGCCAGCAGGCAGGTGGTGGGGACAGGAATGAACACTGAAGCTTTCTTT. Amino acids: CASRQVVGTGMNTEAFF.

This chain links TRBV18 with TRBJ1-5; D possibly corresponds to TRBD1 (6 bases). Between the trimmed V and J ends, which lost 1 base and 2 bases, there was a span of 18 bases. This CDR3 has 18 amino acids. CDR1 and CDR2 (germline): KGHSH, LQKENI. In DNA, the CDR3 is TGTGCCAGCTCACCACGATCCACGGGGGGCTCGGGCAATCAGCCCCAGCATTTT. Amino acids: CASSPRSTGGSGNQPQHF.

V and J are TRBV6-1 and TRBJ2-7; D gene ambiguous. Trimming cost V 4 bases and J 3 bases, with 7 bases left between them. Germline CDR1 reads MNHNS; CDR2 reads SASEGT. CDR3 size: 12 residues. The CDR3: CASSADSYEQYF. Written as DNA, the CDR3 is TGTGCCAGCAGTGCGGATAGCTACGAGCAGTACTTC.

The chain couples TRBV5-1 to TRBJ2-1, with D unclear. Between the trimmed V and J ends, which lost 4 bases and 0 bases, there was a span of 11 bases. The CDR3 runs to 15 residues. The V gene's germline CDR1 is SGHRS and CDR2 YFSETQ. The CDR3: CASSAGRSSYNEQFF. In DNA, the CDR3 is TGCGCCAGCAGCGCTGGAAGGAGCTCCTACAATGAGCAGTTCTTC.

CDR3 region: CASSYKNTEAFF. The CDR3 DNA reads TGTGCCAGCAGTTACAAGAACACTGAAGCTTTCTTT. J is TRBJ1-1 and V is TRBV6-6; D unclear. The ends were cut back, 2 bases at V and 1 base at J, with 2 bases in the middle. Germline CDR1 MNHNY, CDR2 SVGAGI (reference sequence). The CDR3 sequence is 12 residues long.